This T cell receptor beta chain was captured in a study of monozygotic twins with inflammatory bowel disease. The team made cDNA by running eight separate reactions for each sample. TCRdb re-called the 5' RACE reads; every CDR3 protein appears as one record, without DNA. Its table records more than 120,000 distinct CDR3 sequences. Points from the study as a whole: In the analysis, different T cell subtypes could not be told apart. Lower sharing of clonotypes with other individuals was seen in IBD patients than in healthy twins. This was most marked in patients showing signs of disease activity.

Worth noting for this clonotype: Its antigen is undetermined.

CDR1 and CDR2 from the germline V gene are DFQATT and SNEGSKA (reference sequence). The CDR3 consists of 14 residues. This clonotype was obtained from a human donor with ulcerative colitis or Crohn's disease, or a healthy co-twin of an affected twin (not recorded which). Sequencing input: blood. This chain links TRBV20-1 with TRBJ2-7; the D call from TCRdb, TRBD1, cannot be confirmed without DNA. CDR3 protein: CSASVAGGTYEQYF.